This section outlines one TCR beta chain sequence together with its context. Its antigen is as yet unknown. Data came from immunoSEQ multiplex PCR; TCRdb stores just in-frame clones and leaves some out. The data hold about 200,000 clones, with 72% observed a single time. The data were obtained in a study of cytotoxic CD8 clonotypes in ibrutinib-treated CLL. Study context: Enrolment comprised approximately 10 relapsed/refractory and more than 14 treatment-naive patients; 17 to 18 were IGHV unmutated. Partial response was seen in about 25 patients and complete response in 2; after median roughly 66 months, roughly 14 stayed remitted, about 12 progressed. Study findings and constraints: Upon ibrutinib response clonality rose, and upon progression it fell back toward baseline. Clonality (at baseline) was higher than in age-matched healthy donors and tracked circulating CD8+ T-cell counts.

This specimen consisted of PBMCs, obtained after 24 months of ibrutinib treatment. The clonotype comes from a human donor with chronic lymphocytic leukemia.

CDR3 DNA sequence: TGTGCCAGCAGCTTGACTAGCGAAACAGATACGCAGTATTTT. The encoded protein is CASSLTSETDTQYF. The V call is TRBV11-3, the J call TRBJ2-3, with TRBD2 matching 8 bases. The CDR3 length is 14 residues. CDR1 and CDR2 (germline): SGHNT, YENEEA. V lost 3 bases, J lost 3 bases, and 2 bases stayed unmatched. Drawing the rest from reference TRBV11-3 and TRBJ2-3, the complete variable domain is EAGVVQSPRYKIIEKKQPVAFWCNPISGHNTLYWYLQNLGQGPELLIRYENEEAVDDSQLPKDRFSAERLKGVDSTLKIQPAELGDSAVYLCASSLTSETDTQYFGPGTRLTVL.